This TCR beta chain was sequenced for a study of vaccination and CD4 T cells after COVID-19. Overall study: The cells were exposed to overlapping spike peptides originating from SARS-CoV-2, HCoV-NL63, HCoV-OC43 and HCoV-229E for stimulation.

Concerning this clonotype itself: Its target is unknown.

J gave up 13 bases and V 4 bases, and 13 bases lay outside the gene matches. This CDR3 is built from 13 residues. The V gene's germline CDR1 is SGHRS and CDR2 YFSETQ. The treatment denotes: roughly ten-day PBMC culture with coronavirus spike peptide pools or control peptides (ViraFEST assay). Oncomine TCR Beta short-read sequencing was applied to DNA from cultured CD4+ T cells. TCRdb passed the PCR reads through MiXCR, listing each CDR3 protein once. The sample lists around 20,000 distinct CDR3 sequences; around 50% were seen once. The chain carries TRBV5-1 and TRBJ1-2; TRBD1 aligns across 7 bases. Sequenced sample: cultured CD4+ T cells from blood. The sequence was obtained from a human donor with COVID-19. CDR3 residues: CASSRERDRAITF. CDR3 bases: TGCGCCAGCAGCCGGGAGAGGGACAGAGCTATCACCTTC.